These T cell receptor beta chains were read from a single sample in a study of human thymus T cells. The assay was immunoSEQ multiplex PCR, and TCRdb's table has in-frame clones only and misses some. The repertoire holds 120,000 or so clones, with around 96% as singletons. Specimen: thymus tissue. The origin of the receptors is a boy under two years old with a congenital heart defect but otherwise immunologically healthy. CDR3s include the opening cysteine and the closing phenylalanine or tryptophan. Fields, in order: J gene, D gene, clone size, V gene, CDR3 protein, CDR3 DNA. D genes are given only for firm matches. Size values are once, few and many counts, or a class for expanded clones, and some rows have none.

>TRBJ1-1|.|.|TRBV9
CASSVSGVDTEAFF
TGTGCCAGCAGCGTCTCAGGGGTGGACACTGAAGCTTTCTTT
>TRBJ1-2|.|.|TRBV18
CASSPGPGDYGYTF
TGTGCCAGCTCACCAGGTCCAGGGGACTATGGCTACACCTTC
>TRBJ2-1|.|.|TRBV6-4
CASSDSPNNSISNNEQFF
TGTGCCAGCAGTGACTCCCCAAACAACTCCATCTCGAACAATGAGCAGTTCTTC
>TRBJ1-1|TRBD1|.|TRBV7-2
CASSQQGAGTEAFF
TGTGCCAGCAGCCAGCAGGGGGCTGGGACTGAAGCTTTCTTT
>TRBJ1-2|.|.|TRBV27
CASSPRPVYGYTF
TGTGCCAGCAGTCCCCGACCGGTCTATGGCTACACCTTC
>TRBJ2-1|TRBD2|.|TRBV30
CAWTLGKPGTSEGHEQFF
TGTGCCTGGACTCTGGGAAAACCCGGGACTAGCGAGGGCCATGAGCAGTTCTTC
>TRBJ2-4|.|.|TRBV6-5
CASSLRGIQYF
TGTGCCAGCAGTTTGCGGGGAATTCAGTACTTC
>TRBJ2-7|TRBD1|.|TRBV28
CASSWGQEGGTYEQYF
TGTGCCAGCAGTTGGGGACAGGAGGGTGGGACCTACGAGCAGTACTTC
>TRBJ2-5|.|once|TRBV14
CASSQGPLETQYF
TGTGCCAGCAGCCAAGGTCCGCTAGAGACCCAGTACTTC
>TRBJ2-5|TRBD1|once|TRBV29-1
CSVGTQGFQETQYF
TGCAGCGTTGGTACACAGGGGTTTCAAGAGACCCAGTACTTC
>TRBJ2-1|TRBD1|.|TRBV4-2
CASSQNRGDSSYNEQFF
TGTGCCAGCAGCCAAAACCGAGGGGACAGCTCCTACAATGAGCAGTTCTTC
>TRBJ2-5|.|.|TRBV4-3
CASSQDRWETQYF
TGCGCCAGCAGCCAAGATAGGTGGGAGACCCAGTACTTC
>TRBJ2-1|.|.|TRBV4-1
CASSQEARGAGEQFF
TGCGCCAGCAGCCAAGAGGCAAGGGGGGCGGGTGAGCAGTTCTTC
>TRBJ2-5|.|.|TRBV30
CAWSVQVRQGEETQYF
TGTGCCTGGAGTGTACAGGTTAGGCAGGGCGAAGAGACCCAGTACTTC
>TRBJ2-7|.|.|TRBV4-1
CASSQDPGLTRDEQYF
TGCGCCAGCAGCCAGGATCCGGGACTGACACGGGACGAGCAGTACTTC
>TRBJ2-7|.|.|TRBV14
CASSQEGHSRGYYEQYF
TGTGCCAGCAGCCAAGAGGGACATTCCCGAGGATACTACGAGCAGTACTTC
>TRBJ1-3|.|.|TRBV7-9
CASSLITGVSGNTIYF
TGTGCCAGCAGTTTAATAACGGGGGTCTCTGGAAACACCATATATTTT
>TRBJ2-7|TRBD1|.|TRBV4-2
CASSQDFRTGPSYEQYF
TGTGCCAGCAGCCAAGATTTCAGGACAGGGCCTTCCTACGAGCAGTACTTC
>TRBJ2-2|.|.|TRBV9
CASSGTRRGTGELFF
TGTGCCAGCAGCGGGACTCGGAGGGGAACCGGGGAGCTGTTTTTT
>TRBJ1-2|TRBD1|.|TRBV4-3
CASSPSERQGSGYTF
TGCGCCAGCAGCCCCTCCGAACGACAGGGTAGTGGCTACACCTTC
>TRBJ1-3|.|few|TRBV3-2
CASSPRHF
TGTGCCAGCAGCCCCCGACATTTT
>TRBJ2-5|TRBD2|.|TRBV5-1
CASSPSTSGGQETQYF
TGCGCCAGCAGCCCATCGACTAGCGGGGGACAAGAGACCCAGTACTTC
>TRBJ2-3|.|.|TRBV27
CASSKPGPPGSGTDTQYF
TGTGCCAGCAGTAAACCGGGACCGCCAGGGTCTGGCACAGATACGCAGTATTTT
>TRBJ1-2|TRBD1|.|TRBV5-1
CASSPGQGGVDGYTF
TGCGCCAGCAGCCCAGGACAGGGTGGGGTCGATGGCTACACCTTC
>TRBJ1-6|.|.|TRBV14
CASSHHSPGDPQSPLHF
TGTGCCAGCAGCCACCACTCACCGGGAGACCCCCAGTCACCCCTCCACTTT
>TRBJ2-3|.|.|TRBV27
CASSHTDTQYF
TGTGCCAGCAGTCACACAGATACGCAGTATTTT
>TRBJ2-5|TRBD2|.|TRBV6-1
CASSEGPGLAGVKKTQYF
TGTGCCAGCAGTGAGGGACCAGGACTAGCGGGGGTCAAAAAGACCCAGTACTTC
>TRBJ1-1|.|.|TRBV7-9
CASSLLRFGTEAFF
TGTGCCAGCAGCTTATTGCGGTTCGGAACTGAAGCTTTCTTT
>TRBJ1-1|TRBD1|.|TRBV20-1
CSAGQGGEAFF
TGCAGTGCCGGTCAGGGGGGTGAAGCTTTCTTT
>TRBJ1-4|TRBD1|.|TRBV5-6
CASSWGGKFRTGGEKLFF
TGTGCCAGCAGCTGGGGAGGGAAGTTCAGGACAGGAGGAGAAAAACTGTTTTTT
>TRBJ2-7|TRBD2|once|TRBV4-3
CASSQDLPSGASSYEQYF
TGCGCCAGCAGCCAAGATTTACCTAGCGGGGCCAGCTCCTACGAGCAGTACTTC
>TRBJ2-5|.|.|TRBV9
CASSPAWSATQETQYF
TGTGCCAGCAGCCCCGCTTGGAGCGCTACCCAAGAGACCCAGTACTTC
>TRBJ2-7|.|once|TRBV19
CASSISGGPTYEQYF
TGTGCCAGTAGTATTTCCGGGGGACCTACCTACGAGCAGTACTTC
>TRBJ2-1|.|.|TRBV4-1
CASSPRSLYNEQFF
TGCGCCAGCAGCCCTCGGAGTCTGTACAATGAGCAGTTCTTC
>TRBJ2-7|.|.|TRBV2
CASSGGLPYEQYF
TGTGCCAGCAGTGGGGGGCTACCTTACGAGCAGTACTTC
>TRBJ2-7|TRBD2|.|TRBV5-6
CASSLGGGLSYEQYF
TGTGCCAGCAGCTTGGGCGGGGGACTTTCCTACGAGCAGTACTTC
>TRBJ1-4|.|.|TRBV21-1
CASSKDNSSNEKLFF
TGTGCCAGCAGCAAAGACAACAGCTCAAATGAAAAACTGTTTTTT
>TRBJ1-6|.|.|TRBV7-4
CASSYRQDYNSPLHF
TGTGCCAGCAGCTACCGACAGGACTATAATTCACCCCTCCACTTT
>TRBJ1-5|.|once|TRBV6-1
CASSTQALRRPQHF
TGTGCCAGCAGTACACAGGCACTGCGTCGGCCCCAGCATTTT
>TRBJ2-2|TRBD2|.|TRBV4-1
CASSQETGGHDTGELFF
TGCGCCAGCAGCCAAGAGACGGGGGGGCATGACACCGGGGAGCTGTTTTTT
>TRBJ2-7|.|.|TRBV13
CASSHNSYEQYF
TGTGCCAGCAGCCACAACTCCTACGAGCAGTACTTC
>TRBJ2-2|TRBD2|.|TRBV4-2
CASSQATSGSKGELFF
TGTGCCAGCAGCCAAGCGACTAGCGGGAGCAAGGGGGAGCTGTTTTTT
>TRBJ1-2|TRBD1|.|TRBV29-1
CSVEGQNYGYTF
TGCAGCGTTGAGGGACAGAACTATGGCTACACCTTC
>TRBJ2-6|.|.|TRBV4-3
CASSQDLAGANVLTF
TGCGCCAGCAGCCAAGACCTCGCTGGGGCCAACGTCCTGACTTTC
>TRBJ1-2|.|.|TRBV30
CAWNRENYGYTF
TGTGCCTGGAACCGGGAAAACTATGGCTACACCTTC
>TRBJ2-7|.|.|TRBV14
CASSRDFSYEQYF
TGTGCCAGCAGCCGGGACTTTTCCTACGAGCAGTACTTC
>TRBJ1-6|.|few|TRBV6-1
CASSEALQGHINSPLHF
TGTGCCAGCAGTGAAGCGCTTCAGGGACACATTAATTCACCCCTCCACTTT
>TRBJ1-4|.|.|TRBV28
CASSPQAGSPTNEKLFF
TGTGCCAGCAGTCCCCAGGCAGGGTCCCCAACTAATGAAAAACTGTTTTTT
>TRBJ1-2|.|.|TRBV19
CASSRDTVNYGYTF
TGTGCCAGTAGCCGAGACACAGTTAACTATGGCTACACCTTC
>TRBJ2-5|.|.|TRBV9
CASSVEAGAPGTQYF
TGTGCCAGCAGCGTAGAGGCGGGGGCCCCGGGGACCCAGTACTTC
>TRBJ1-1|.|.|TRBV7-9
CASSPRGAGGGTEAFF
TGTGCCAGCAGCCCCCGGGGGGCGGGAGGTGGAACTGAAGCTTTCTTT
>TRBJ2-1|TRBD1|.|TRBV5-1
CASSLEGQGKRVRNEQFF
TGCGCCAGCAGCCTGGAGGGACAGGGAAAAAGGGTGCGCAATGAGCAGTTCTTC
>TRBJ1-6|.|.|TRBV25-1
CASSDGGAPLHF
TGTGCCAGCAGTGATGGAGGAGCACCCCTCCACTTT